In this sample, the clone carrying this TCR beta chain turned up many times. Amplification targeted TCR beta CDR3 regions from RNA transcripts. A first-round RT-PCR of the TCR CDR3 used the HTBI primer set. TCRdb reprocessed the multiplex PCR reads with MiXCR, giving one entry per CDR3 protein. The sample has roughly 700,000 distinct CDR3 sequences; roughly a third are singletons. The data were obtained in a study of T cells in Graves' hyperthyroidism and ophthalmopathy. The ends lost 6 bases at V and 7 bases at J; junction bases unmatched: 0. The CDR3 is 13 residues long. CDR1 and CDR2 from the germline V gene are SNHLY and FYNNEI.

This rearrangement joins TRBV2 to TRBJ1-6, with 10 bases identical to TRBD1. The clonotype originates from a woman between 40 and 55 years old with Graves' hyperthyroidism. What was sequenced was blood. CDR3 in DNA: TGTGCCAGCAGGACAGGGGGCAATTCACCCCTCCACTTT. Translated, it gives CASRTGGNSPLHF.